Listed below are T cell receptor beta chains from one sample, sequenced in a study of cytomegalovirus exposure and HLA in healthy donors. Method: immunoSEQ multiplex PCR; TCRdb's copy keeps in-frame clones and lacks some. Among about 150,000 clones listed, 70% to 85% were seen once. The sample consisted of PBMCs. These receptors were collected from a middle-aged man in good health and CMV-seronegative. Both conserved end residues are trimmed from each CDR3.

V gene: TRBV20-1
J gene: TRBJ1-2
CDR3 protein: SAWTGDGYT

V gene: TRBV19
J gene: TRBJ2-7
CDR3 protein: ASSLDRGLSYEQY

V gene: TRBV7-8
J gene: TRBJ2-1
CDR3 protein: ASSSRAVLAGGTYNEQF

V gene: TRBV14
J gene: TRBJ2-3
CDR3 protein: ASSRQGRSTDTQY

V gene: TRBV5-1
J gene: NA
CDR3 protein: ASSLGGSGSPSSYEQY

V gene: TRBV7-9
J gene: TRBJ1-1
CDR3 protein: ASSDYPKGQGLSPEAF

V gene: TRBV5-1
J gene: TRBJ2-5
CDR3 protein: ASGVRAGGRETQY

V gene: TRBV28
J gene: TRBJ2-1
CDR3 protein: ASSSGSLGGFWGEQF

V gene: TRBV28
J gene: TRBJ2-3
CDR3 protein: ASSALAGASSDTQY

V gene: TRBV27
J gene: TRBJ1-2
CDR3 protein: ASSLTGFGYT

V gene: TRBV2
J gene: TRBJ2-3
CDR3 protein: ASSEAGQDTDTQY

V gene: TRBV19
J gene: TRBJ2-2
CDR3 protein: ASSIAGGTGELF

V gene: TRBV7-9
J gene: TRBJ1-6
CDR3 protein: ASSLPNVASPLH

V gene: TRBV5-5
J gene: TRBJ1-2
CDR3 protein: ASSLELSTGSRSYT

V gene: TRBV7-9
J gene: TRBJ2-1
CDR3 protein: ASSSQQGREQF

V gene: TRBV4-3
J gene: TRBJ1-6
CDR3 protein: ASSQEQPHGGTYNSPLH

V gene: TRBV6-1
J gene: TRBJ1-4
CDR3 protein: ASSEARGLGEKLF

V gene: TRBV9
J gene: TRBJ2-3
CDR3 protein: ASSVLGATDTQY

V gene: TRBV5-4
J gene: TRBJ2-2
CDR3 protein: ASRREGGNTGELF

V gene: TRBV6-6
J gene: TRBJ1-6
CDR3 protein: ASSYSQGAPNSPLH

V gene: TRBV7-6
J gene: TRBJ2-5
CDR3 protein: ASSLYGGNQETQY

V gene: TRBV20-1
J gene: TRBJ1-4
CDR3 protein: SGTVNEKLF

V gene: TRBV5-1
J gene: TRBJ2-7
CDR3 protein: ASSLERRSPYEQY